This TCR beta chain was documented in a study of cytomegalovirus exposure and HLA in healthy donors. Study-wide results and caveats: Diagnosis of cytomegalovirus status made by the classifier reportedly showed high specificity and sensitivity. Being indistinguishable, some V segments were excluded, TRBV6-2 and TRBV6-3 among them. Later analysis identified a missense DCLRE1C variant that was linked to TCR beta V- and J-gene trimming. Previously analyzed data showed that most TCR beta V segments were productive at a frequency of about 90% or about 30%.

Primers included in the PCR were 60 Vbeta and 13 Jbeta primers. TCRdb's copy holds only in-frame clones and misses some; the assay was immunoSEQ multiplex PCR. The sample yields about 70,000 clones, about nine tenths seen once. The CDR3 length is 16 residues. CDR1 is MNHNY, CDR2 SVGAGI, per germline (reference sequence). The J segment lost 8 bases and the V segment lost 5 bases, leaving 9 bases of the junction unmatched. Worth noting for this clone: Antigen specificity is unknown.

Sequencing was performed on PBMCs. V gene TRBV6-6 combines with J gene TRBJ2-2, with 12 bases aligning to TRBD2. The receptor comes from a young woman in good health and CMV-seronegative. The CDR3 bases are TGTGCCAGCAGTACGACTAGCGGGGGAGCTAAGGGGGAGCTGTTTTTT. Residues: CASSTTSGGAKGELFF.